A single sample gave rise to the 25 T cell receptor beta chains below, sequenced in a study of CD4 and CD8 cells across lung adenocarcinoma regions. TCRdb re-called the PCR reads with MiXCR, one entry per CDR3 protein. The sample gives about 12,000 distinct CDR3 sequences, roughly 47% of which show up once; over 25% is in the top ten. Sequencing was carried out using CD8+ T cells from the margin of a lung tumor. These receptors were taken from a male donor with lung adenocarcinoma. The CD4 and CD8 labels of this study may be unreliable.

This clonotype was seen a single time. The rearrangement links TRBV6-1 to TRBJ2-4, with unresolved D. The ends were cut back, 2 bases at V and 13 bases at J, with 21 bases in the middle. In germline, CDR1 is MNHNS, CDR2 SASEGT. This CDR3 is built from 15 residues. CDR3 coding DNA: TGTGCCAGCAGTGAATGGGCCCTCCTCACAGATATGCAGTACTTC. This encodes CASSEWALLTDMQYF.

This clonotype was counted at least ten times. The chain joins TRBV6-6 to TRBJ1-4; 8 bases are a match to TRBD1. With 5 bases clipped from V and 5 bases from J, the junction kept 4 bases outside the gene matches. In germline, CDR1 is MNHNY, CDR2 SVGAGI (reference sequence). The CDR3 is 14 residues long. Written as DNA, the CDR3 is TGTGCCAGCAGTAGGCGGACAGGGAATGAAAAACTGTTTTTT. It yields the protein CASSRRTGNEKLFF.

CDR3 amino acids: CAGSRGRVADTQYF. CDR3 in DNA: TGTGCGGGCAGCCGAGGTCGGGTAGCAGATACGCAGTATTTT. The gene calls are TRBV27 and TRBJ2-3; D ambiguous. Germline CDR1 and CDR2: MNHEY and SMNVEV (reference sequence). The CDR3 totals 14 residues.

This rearrangement joins TRBV6-1 to TRBJ2-1; D remains unclear. Germline-derived CDR1 and CDR2 are MNHNS and SASEGT. V dropped 4 bases and J dropped 0 bases, with 16 bases sitting between them. The CDR3 is 17 residues long. The DNA for the CDR3 is TGTGCCAGCAGTGCACGTAGGGCAGTCCACTCCTACAATGAGCAGTTCTTC. This translates into CASSARRAVHSYNEQFF.

This clonotype occurred many times. The chain carries TRBV7-2 and TRBJ2-1; maybe TRBD2 (5 bases). The germline CDR1 and CDR2 sequences are SGHTA and FQGNSA. The CDR3 runs 16 residues. Trimming took 1 base from V and 13 from J, leaving 23 bases between them. The CDR3 DNA reads as TGTGCCAGCAGCTTAGAGAGCGTAGTGGTCTGGGAGACCCAGTTCTTC. Its protein product is CASSLESVVVWETQFF. The full variable domain, completed using reference TRBV7-2 and TRBJ2-1, is GAGVSQSPSNKVTEKGKDVELRCDPISGHTALYWYRQSLGQGLEFLIYFQGNSAPDKSGLPSDRFSAERTGGSVSTLTIQRTQQEDSAVYLCASSLESVVVWETQFFGPGTRLTVL.

The chain links TRBV4-1 to TRBJ2-7; 9 bases align to TRBD1. CDR3 length: 17 residues. V shed 0 bases, J shed 6 bases, and the junction held 12 bases outside the gene matches. The germline CDR1 and CDR2 sequences are MGHRA and YSYEKL. CDR3 sequence reads: CASSQDLSRDRVGEQYF. CDR3 nucleotides: TGCGCCAGCAGCCAAGATCTTAGTAGGGACAGGGTTGGCGAGCAGTACTTC.

This clonotype turned up a few times. The rearrangement joins TRBV6-5 to TRBJ1-1; 8 bases match TRBD1. Per germline, CDR1 MNHEY and CDR2 SVGAGI. V shed 0 bases and J 4 bases; nucleotides not matched to a gene: 1. This CDR3 has 14 residues. The CDR3 region has the DNA TGTGCCAGCAGTTACTCCGACAGGGGCACTGAAGCTTTCTTT. Its protein product is CASSYSDRGTEAFF.

V gene TRBV5-1 combines with J gene TRBJ1-1; tentative D call: TRBD1 (5 bases). V was trimmed by 3 bases and J by 7 bases, leaving 16 bases between them. Germline V lookup: CDR1 SGHRS, CDR2 YFSETQ. The CDR3 length is 14 residues. The CDR3 region is CASSYGRGIDEAFF. The CDR3, as DNA: TGCGCCAGCAGCTATGGACGGGGGATCGATGAAGCTTTCTTT.

The chain joins TRBV10-3 to TRBJ2-5; D possibly corresponds to TRBD2 (6 bases). CDR3 length: 15 amino acids. Between the trimmed V and J ends, which lost 11 bases and 8 bases, there was a span of 27 bases. In germline, CDR1 is ENHRY, CDR2 SYGVKD. CDR3 region: CAGRFARRDGNTQYF. The CDR3 nucleotides are TGTGCCGGGAGGTTCGCGCGGCGTGACGGAAACACCCAGTACTTC.

This clonotype was seen only a few times. This chain uses TRBV6-5 with TRBJ2-1; D is undetermined. TRBJ2-7 explains the end of the DNA better; the J call may be wrong. This CDR3 contains 13 residues. Germline values: CDR1 MNHEY, CDR2 SVGAGI. The CDR3 sequence is CASERSGTYEQYF. The CDR3 DNA sequence: TGTGCCAGCGAGCGCTCTGGCACCTACGAGCAGTACTTC.

The rearrangement uses TRBV12-3 or TRBV12-4 and TRBJ1-1; TRBD1 aligns across 8 bases. V lost 2 bases and J lost 5; bases outside the gene matches: 7. The CDR3 consists of 15 residues. DNA for the CDR3: TGTGCCAGCAGTTTAAGGTCGACAGGGGCGACTGAAGCTTTCTTT. This sequence encodes CASSLRSTGATEAFF.

This clonotype counts as medium-sized. The chain links TRBV27 to TRBJ1-1; possible D gene TRBD1, 6 bases. Germline loops: CDR1 MNHEY, CDR2 SMNVEV (reference sequence). The CDR3 extends over 14 amino acids. Trimming removed 5 bases at V and 2 bases at J, with 12 bases between. The CDR3 region has the DNA TGTGCCAGCAGTCCAACACAGGGTAACACTGAAGCTTTCTTT. Translating it yields CASSPTQGNTEAFF.

This clonotype was seen repeatedly, ten times or more. A much larger clone differs by one base, so this may be a read error. The chain links TRBV12-3 or TRBV12-4 to TRBJ2-5, with 8 bases lining up with TRBD2. The junction had 11 bases not matched to a gene; V was cut back by 3 bases and J by 11 bases. The CDR3 is 14 amino acids. The CDR3 region has the DNA TGTGCCAGCAGTTTGGTCTTAGCGGGGAATGAGCAGTACTTC. Its protein product is CASSLVLAGNEQYF.

This clonotype is termed medium-sized. The V gene is TRBV6-1, the J gene TRBJ2-7, with a possible D match to TRBD1 (5 bases). The CDR3 extends over 15 amino acids. Trimming shortened V by 0 bases and J by 3 bases, and 12 bases separated the two germline ends. Germline V lookup: CDR1 MNHNS, CDR2 SASEGT. The CDR3 sequence: CASSEAQGLNYEQYF. The CDR3 nucleotides are TGTGCCAGCAGTGAAGCGCAGGGTTTAAACTACGAGCAGTACTTC.

This chain links TRBV6-1 with TRBJ2-5; 8 nucleotides match TRBD2. The J call may be wrong; the DNA end is better matched by TRBJ2-1. Germline assignment: CDR1 MNHNS and CDR2 SASEGT. This CDR3 spans 17 amino acids. The CDR3 coding sequence is TGTGCCAGCAGTGTACGGAGTGCGGGACTAGGGGCCAATGAGCAGTTCTTC. Translating gives CASSVRSAGLGANEQFF.

This clonotype has at least ten counts. With a much larger clone just one base away, this may be a read error. The chain is built from TRBV6-4 and TRBJ2-1; D is uncertain. The J call may be in error: the DNA end matches TRBJ2-7 better. Per germline, CDR1 MRHNA and CDR2 SNTAGT. This CDR3 has 16 amino acids. Written as DNA, the CDR3 is TGTGCCAGCAGTGACTCGCCCACCTACTCCTACAATGAGCAGTACTTC. Amino acid sequence: CASSDSPTYSYNEQYF.

On this clonotype itself: The CDR3 carries no conserved terminal phenylalanine or tryptophan, so it likely arises from a read error. Because the CDR3's place on the DNA is in doubt, the DNA is left out and the CDR3 is given as listed by TCRdb. The chain links TRBV14 to TRBJ2-1. Germline V CDR1 and CDR2: SGHDN, FVKESK. The CDR3 comprises 12 residues, both ends counted. This chain's CDR3 is CACGPDLTPAKG.

The J gene is TRBJ2-1, the V gene TRBV7-2; maybe TRBD2 (6 bases). V lost 3 bases, J lost 13 bases, and 13 bases lay in between. CDR1 is SGHTA, CDR2 FQGNSA, per germline. This CDR3 comprises 12 residues. The CDR3 region has the DNA TGTGCCAGCAGCTTTCATAGGGAGGCCCAGTTCTTC. This gives the protein CASSFHREAQFF.

Only a few counts were recorded for this clonotype. This chain joins TRBV6-1 and TRBJ2-7, with 7 bases fitting TRBD1. Trimming cost V 4 bases and J 0 bases; bases outside gene matches: 3. CDR1 and CDR2 (germline): MNHNS, SASEGT. CDR3 length: 14 amino acids. In DNA form, the CDR3 reads TGTGCCAGCAGTGTGACAGGGACCTCCTACGAGCAGTACTTC. Its protein is CASSVTGTSYEQYF.

This clonotype was seen more than once but under ten times. The rearrangement uses TRBV4-1 and TRBJ2-1; D gene unclear. The DNA end favors TRBJ2-7, so the J call may be wrong. Germline CDR1 reads MGHRA; CDR2 reads YSYEKL. The CDR3 sequence is 15 residues long. CDR3: CASSQERSLEHEQYF. The CDR3, as DNA: TGCGCCAGCAGCCAAGAGCGTTCCCTAGAACATGAGCAGTACTTC.

As concerns this clonotype: One end of the junction does not line up with germline, which may come from a read error. The chain employs TRBV27 and TRBJ2-5, with a possible D match to TRBD2 (7 bases). The CDR3 is 13 amino acids. Per germline, CDR1 MNHEY and CDR2 SMNVEV (reference sequence). The CDR3 DNA follows: TGTCCCAGCAGGGCGCGGGGGCGGGCGACCCAGCACTTC. It yields the protein CPSRARGRATQHF.

Only one count was recorded for this clonotype. This chain connects TRBV6-2 or TRBV6-3 to TRBJ2-5; D remains unclear. The J call may not be correct, given that the DNA end is closer to TRBJ2-7. The CDR3 runs to 13 residues. Germline CDR1 reads MNHEY; CDR2 reads SVGEGT. The CDR3 spells CASSFRDTLEQYF. DNA for the CDR3: TGTGCCAGCAGTTTTCGAGATACTCTCGAGCAGTACTTC.

This clonotype appeared a few times. A clone one base away is much larger, so this may be a read error. The chain has TRBV7-9 and TRBJ2-5; D gene ambiguous. The length of the CDR3 is 12 residues. V dropped 5 bases and J dropped 11 bases, with 15 bases sitting between them. Germline CDR1 is SEHNR and CDR2 is FQNEAQ (reference sequence). The DNA for the CDR3 is TGTGCCAGCAGCCTCGATATGGGTGAGCAGTACTTC. This translates into CASSLDMGEQYF.

Of note for this clonotype: At one boundary the junction diverges from the germline segment, which might be a read error. The V gene is TRBV27, the J gene TRBJ2-4; TRBD1 is a possible D gene (6 bases). This CDR3 region has 13 residues. Germline-derived CDR1 and CDR2 are MNHEY and SMNVEV (reference sequence). CDR3 sequence (DNA): TGTGTCAGGGGCCTGAGAGCCAAAAACACTCAGTATTTC. Translation gives CVRGLRAKNTQYF.

The chain has TRBV12-3 or TRBV12-4 and TRBJ2-1; D perhaps matches TRBD1 (5 bases). The J call is in doubt because the DNA end fits TRBJ2-7 better. This CDR3 spans 12 amino acids. CDR3 nucleotide sequence: TGTGCCAGCAGTTCAGGGTCCTACGAGCAGTACTTC. Encoded protein: CASSSGSYEQYF.